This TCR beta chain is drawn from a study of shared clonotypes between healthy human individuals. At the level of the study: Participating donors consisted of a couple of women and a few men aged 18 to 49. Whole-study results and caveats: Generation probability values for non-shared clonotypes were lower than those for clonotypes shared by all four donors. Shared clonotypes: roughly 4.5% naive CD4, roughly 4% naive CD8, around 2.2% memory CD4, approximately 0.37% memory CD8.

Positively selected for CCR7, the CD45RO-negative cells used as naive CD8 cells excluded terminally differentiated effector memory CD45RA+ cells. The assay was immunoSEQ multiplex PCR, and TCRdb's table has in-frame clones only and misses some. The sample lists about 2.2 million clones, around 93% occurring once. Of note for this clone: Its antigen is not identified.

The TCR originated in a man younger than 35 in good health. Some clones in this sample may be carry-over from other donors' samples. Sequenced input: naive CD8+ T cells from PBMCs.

This chain's CDR3 is CASSFEDAGTEYF. The CDR3 coding sequence is TGTGCCAGCAGCTTCGAAGACGCCGGGACAGAGTACTTC. The rearrangement joins TRBV7-8 to TRBJ2-5; 7 positions agree with TRBD1. Trimming at V came to 3 bases and at J to 12 bases, leaving 10 bases not matched to a gene. The CDR3 totals 13 residues. Germline V lookup: CDR1 SGHVS, CDR2 FQNEAQ.